The T cell receptor (beta chain) under discussion was sequenced for a study of T cells expressing NK-cell markers. Study findings and constraints: Of CD8+ T cells, roughly 1.0-7.0% belonged to dominant NKG2C+ clonotypes in six donors.

A remark on this clonotype: As yet, its antigen is unknown.

TCRdb re-called the 5' RACE reads; one entry per CDR3 protein, DNA not given. Its listing shows about 260,000 distinct CDR3 sequences. Germline CDR1 is SEHNR and CDR2 is FQNEAQ (reference sequence). CDR3 length equals 12 residues. The V gene is TRBV7-9, the J gene TRBJ2-1. Sequenced sample: blood T cells: a sorted CD56 or NKG2C T cell subset, CD4+ or CD8+ T cells, or bulk PBMC T cells (not recorded which). This receptor was taken from a man aged 18-30 years in good health. The CDR3 sequence: CASSSLGYEQFF.